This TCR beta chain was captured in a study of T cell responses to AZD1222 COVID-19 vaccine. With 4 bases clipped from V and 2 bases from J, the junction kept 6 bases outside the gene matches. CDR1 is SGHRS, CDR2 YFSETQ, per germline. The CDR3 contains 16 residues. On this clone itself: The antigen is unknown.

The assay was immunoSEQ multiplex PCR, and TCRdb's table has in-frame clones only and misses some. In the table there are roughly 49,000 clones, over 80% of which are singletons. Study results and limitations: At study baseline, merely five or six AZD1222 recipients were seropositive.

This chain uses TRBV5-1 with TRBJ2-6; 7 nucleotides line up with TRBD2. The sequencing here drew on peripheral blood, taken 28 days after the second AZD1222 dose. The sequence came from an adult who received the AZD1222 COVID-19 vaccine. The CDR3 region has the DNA TGCGCCAGCAGCCCGTGGGGGGGGGCTGGGGCCAACGTCCTGACTTTC. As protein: CASSPWGGAGANVLTF.